This entry is about one TCR beta chain. Its antigen remains unknown. The record originates from a study of vaccination and CD4 T cells after COVID-19. As for the study in general: The authors gave control cultures a CEFX pool, an HIV-1 Nef pool, or no peptide.

Sequence data for DNA of cultured CD4+ T cells were generated by the Oncomine TCR Beta short-read assay. TCRdb called the PCR reads again in MiXCR, with one record for every CDR3 protein. Among approximately 25,000 distinct CDR3 sequences listed, over 45% were seen once. V lost 5 bases to trimming and J lost 3 bases; unmatched junction nucleotides: 3. This CDR3 spans 14 amino acids. Germline CDR1 ENHRY, CDR2 SYGVKD. The sample's treatment: approximately 11-day PBMC culture with coronavirus spike peptide pools or control peptides (ViraFEST assay). Expansion of antigen-specific T cells with peptide pools by ViraFEST preceded sequencing of TCRs. Half-medium changes with fresh IL-2 medium occurred on days 3 and 7.

The rearrangement uses TRBV10-3 and TRBJ2-5, with 10 nucleotides matching TRBD2. The sample comprised CD4+ T cells from blood, cultured in vitro. This clonotype was obtained from a human donor who had recovered from COVID-19. The CDR3 DNA reads TGTGCCATCAGTCTAGCGGGAGAGGAAGAGACCCAGTACTTC. Its protein is CAISLAGEEETQYF.